This TCR beta chain was identified in a study of Ad26.COV2.S vaccination and SARS-CoV-2 variants. Study results and limitations: Vaccine and placebo groups showed comparable non-spike TCR breadth. Substantial response breadth was reportedly seen for spike-specific CD8+ and CD4+ T cells after vaccination.

Treatment in this sample: roughly 20 received Ad26.COV2.S at low or high dose, single or two shots; about 5 received placebo; per-sample allocation not given. It was on day 63 after the first vaccine or placebo injection that samples were taken. Whoever gave the sample was an adult aged 18-55 years in Boston. SARS-CoV-2 spike from the Wuhan strain was encoded by the vaccine, an Ad26 vector. With respect to this clone: The antigen remains undetermined.

Produced via immunoSEQ multiplex PCR; TCRdb's table is partial and in-frame only. There are about 350,000 clones in the sample; around 88% occur only once, and under 6% lies in the top ten. This material consisted of peripheral blood, taken in a trial of Ad26.COV2.S vaccine versus placebo. The sequence was obtained from a person aged 18-60 years who received the Ad26.COV2.S COVID-19 vaccine or a placebo.

The chain's CDR3 is CASTLQGVNTEAFF. The CDR3 bases are TGTGCCAGCACACTACAAGGGGTGAACACTGAAGCTTTCTTT. This chain joins TRBV4-2 and TRBJ1-1; D perhaps matches TRBD1 (5 bases). Germline values: CDR1 LGHNA, CDR2 YNFKEQ. The CDR3 loop spans 14 amino acids. Trimming stripped 7 bases from V and 0 bases from J, with 12 bases between.